The clone carrying this TCR beta chain came up a few times. The antigen remains unidentified. Primers used in a second PCR of about 6 to 12 cycles were a sample-barcoded 5' primer and a J-beta primer mix. TCRdb reprocessed the 5' RACE reads with MiXCR, giving one entry per CDR3 protein. The sample shows about 640,000 distinct CDR3 sequences, about 30% of them seen only once. This entry belongs to a study of blood T cells in healthy people across ages. The CDR3 contains 19 residues. The ends lost 2 bases at V and 2 bases at J; junction bases unmatched: 17. Germline values: CDR1 MNHEY, CDR2 SVGEGT. Study-wide results and limits: Age advanced and TCR beta diversity per million T cells fell, roughly linearly.

All donors came from Russia, were Caucasian and healthy, and spanned ages roughly 6 to 95. Investigators took roughly 9.5 milliliters of peripheral blood from every donor. Per sample, a minimum of 6.5 million PBMCs were isolated. Specimen: blood. The sequence was obtained from a woman older than 75 in good health. The chain carries TRBV6-2 or TRBV6-3 and TRBJ1-2; 7 nucleotides line up with TRBD1. The CDR3 region has the DNA TGTGCCAGCAGTTACGGTAGGGGGCGAGAAGAGATTGCCAACTATGGCTACACCTTC. Amino acids: CASSYGRGREEIANYGYTF.